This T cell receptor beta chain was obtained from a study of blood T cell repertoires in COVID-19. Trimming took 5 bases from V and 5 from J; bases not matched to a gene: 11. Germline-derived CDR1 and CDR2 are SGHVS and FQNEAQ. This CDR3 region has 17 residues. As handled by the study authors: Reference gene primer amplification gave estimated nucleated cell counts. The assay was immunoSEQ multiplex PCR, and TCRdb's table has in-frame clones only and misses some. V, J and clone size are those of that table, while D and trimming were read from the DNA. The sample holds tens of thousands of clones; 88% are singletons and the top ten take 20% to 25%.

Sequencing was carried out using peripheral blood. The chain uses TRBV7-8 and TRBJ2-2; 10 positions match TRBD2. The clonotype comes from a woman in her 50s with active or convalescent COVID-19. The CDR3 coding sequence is TGTGCCAGCAGCCTAACGGGCCTAGCGGGAGCTACCGGGGAGCTGTTTTTT. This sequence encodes CASSLTGLAGATGELFF.